This T cell receptor beta chain was found in a study of T cell repertoires in cytomegalovirus infection. Across the study: The public TCR beta signatures pointed to both CMV infection and matching HLA type. Study-wide findings and caveats: CMV-specific HLA-C-restricted TCR beta clonotypes dominated the ex vivo response. Summed frequency of public TCR beta families distinguished CMV carriers with the relevant HLA.

The germline gives CDR1 SEHNR, CDR2 FQNEAQ (reference sequence). CDR3 length: 15 residues. The trim removed 3 bases at V and 4 bases at J, leaving 7 bases unmatched. TCRdb used MiXCR to reprocess the reads, holding one entry per CDR3 protein. The table has about 260,000 distinct CDR3 sequences, roughly 13% seen once; the top ten hold around 8.7%. With respect to this clonotype: Its antigen is unknown.

The chain combines TRBV7-9 with TRBJ2-7, with 9 bases matching TRBD1. Specimen: PBMCs. The clonotype originates from a human donor in good health (CMV status not recorded). Some clones in this sample may be carry-over from other donors' samples. For the CDR3, the DNA is TGTGCCAGCAGCTTTACCGGGACAGGGAAGTACGAGCAGTACTTC. It translates to CASSFTGTGKYEQYF.